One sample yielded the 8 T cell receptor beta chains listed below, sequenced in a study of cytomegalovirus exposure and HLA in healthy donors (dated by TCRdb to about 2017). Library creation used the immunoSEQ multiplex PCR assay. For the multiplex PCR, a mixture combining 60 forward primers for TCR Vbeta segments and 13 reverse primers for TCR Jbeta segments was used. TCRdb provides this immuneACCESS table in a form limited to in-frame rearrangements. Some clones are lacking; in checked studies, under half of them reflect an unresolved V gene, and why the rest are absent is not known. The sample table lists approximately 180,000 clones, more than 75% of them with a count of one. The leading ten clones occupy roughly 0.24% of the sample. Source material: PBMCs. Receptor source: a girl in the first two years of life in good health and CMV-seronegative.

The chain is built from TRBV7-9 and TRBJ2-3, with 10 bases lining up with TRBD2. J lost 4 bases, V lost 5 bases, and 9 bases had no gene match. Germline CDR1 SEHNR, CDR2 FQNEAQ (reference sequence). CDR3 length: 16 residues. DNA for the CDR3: TGTGCCAGCAGCGCGCCTAGCGGGGGTGTTGCAGATACGCAGTATTTT. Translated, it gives CASSAPSGGVADTQYF.

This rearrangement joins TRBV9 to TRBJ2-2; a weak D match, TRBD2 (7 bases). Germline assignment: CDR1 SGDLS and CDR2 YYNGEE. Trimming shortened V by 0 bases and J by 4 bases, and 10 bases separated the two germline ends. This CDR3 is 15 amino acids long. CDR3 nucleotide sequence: TGTGCCAGCAGCGTAGAGGGGGGGAGCACCGGGGAGCTGTTTTTT. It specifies CASSVEGGSTGELFF. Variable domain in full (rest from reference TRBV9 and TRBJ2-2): DSGVTQTPKHLITATGQRVTLRCSPRSGDLSVYWYQQSLDQGLQFLIQYYNGEERAKGNILERFSAQQFPDLHSELNLSSLELGDSALYFCASSVEGGSTGELFFGEGSRLTVL.

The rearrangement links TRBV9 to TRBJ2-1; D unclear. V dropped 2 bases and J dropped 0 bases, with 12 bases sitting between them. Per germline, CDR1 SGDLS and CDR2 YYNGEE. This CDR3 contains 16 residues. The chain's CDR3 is CASSVTQDFSYNEQFF. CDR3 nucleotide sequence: TGTGCCAGCAGCGTCACCCAGGATTTCTCCTACAATGAGCAGTTCTTC.

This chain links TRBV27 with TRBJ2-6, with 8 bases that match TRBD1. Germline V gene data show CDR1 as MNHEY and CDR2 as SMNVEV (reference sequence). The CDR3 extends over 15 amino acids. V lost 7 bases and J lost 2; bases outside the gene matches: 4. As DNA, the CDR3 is TGTGCCAGCAAAAAACAGGGGGCTGGGGCCAACGTCCTGACTTTC. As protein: CASKKQGAGANVLTF.

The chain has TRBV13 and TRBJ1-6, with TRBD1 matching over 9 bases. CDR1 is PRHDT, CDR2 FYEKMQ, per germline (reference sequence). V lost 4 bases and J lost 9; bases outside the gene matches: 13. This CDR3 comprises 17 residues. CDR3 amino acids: CASSSIKQGQGSSPLHF. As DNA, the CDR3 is TGTGCCAGCAGCTCCATTAAACAGGGACAGGGAAGTTCACCCCTCCACTTT.

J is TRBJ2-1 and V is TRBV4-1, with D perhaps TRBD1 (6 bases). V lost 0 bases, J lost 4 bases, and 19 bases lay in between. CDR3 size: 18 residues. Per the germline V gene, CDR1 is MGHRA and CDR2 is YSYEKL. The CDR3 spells CASSQEGQGNGPYNEQFF. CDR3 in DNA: TGCGCCAGCAGCCAAGAAGGGCAGGGGAACGGGCCGTACAATGAGCAGTTCTTC.

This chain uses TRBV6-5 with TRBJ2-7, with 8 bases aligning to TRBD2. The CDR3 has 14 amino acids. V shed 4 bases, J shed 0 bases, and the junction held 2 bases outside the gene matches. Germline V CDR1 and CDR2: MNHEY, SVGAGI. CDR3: CASSLSGGSYEQYF. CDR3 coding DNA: TGTGCCAGCAGTTTAAGCGGGGGCTCCTACGAGCAGTACTTC.

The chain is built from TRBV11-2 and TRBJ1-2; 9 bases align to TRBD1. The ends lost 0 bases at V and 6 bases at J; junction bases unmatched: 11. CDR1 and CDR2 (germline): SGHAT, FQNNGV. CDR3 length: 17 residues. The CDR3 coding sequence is TGTGCCAGCAGCTTAGATCCTAGGACAGGGGAACAGGATGGCTACACCTTC. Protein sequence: CASSLDPRTGEQDGYTF.